The 17 T cell receptor beta chains below all came from one sample that was sequenced in a study of cytomegalovirus exposure and HLA in healthy donors. Vbeta (60) and Jbeta (13) primers were used in the PCR. Produced via immunoSEQ multiplex PCR; TCRdb's table is partial and in-frame only. The sample lists approximately 190,000 clones, about four fifths occurring once. Sequencing was done on a sample of PBMCs. Receptors originate from a woman younger than 35 in good health and CMV-seronegative.

This clone showed up just a few times. This chain uses TRBV13 with TRBJ1-1, with D hard to call. CDR3 length equals 11 residues. The V end was cut by 3 bases, the J end by 6 bases, with 5 bases between. Germline loops: CDR1 PRHDT, CDR2 FYEKMQ (reference sequence). The CDR3 nucleotides are TGTGCCAGCAGCTTGGTAGCTGAAGCTTTCTTT. It is translated as CASSLVAEAFF.

The chain is built from TRBV6-1 and TRBJ1-6; D remains ambiguous. This CDR3 has 18 amino acids. Germline V gives CDR1 MNHNS, CDR2 SASEGT. V was trimmed by 2 bases and J by 3 bases, leaving 17 bases between them. The CDR3 protein is CASSELPYSQDYNSPLHF. As DNA, the CDR3 is TGTGCCAGCAGTGAATTACCGTACAGTCAGGACTATAATTCACCCCTCCACTTT.

This chain connects TRBV7-8 to TRBJ2-1, with TRBD2 identical over 13 bases. The CDR3 totals 18 residues. Trimming at V came to 0 bases and at J to 8 bases, leaving 10 bases not matched to a gene. Germline V gene sequence: CDR1 SGHVS, CDR2 FQNEAQ. The CDR3 sequence: CASSLAYRTSGSIYEQFF. CDR3 DNA: TGTGCCAGCAGCTTAGCGTACCGGACTAGCGGGAGTATCTATGAGCAGTTCTTC. Looking up the rest from reference TRBV7-8 and TRBJ2-1 gives the full variable domain: GAGVSQSPRYKVAKRGQDVALRCDPISGHVSLFWYQQALGQGPEFLTYFQNEAQLDKSGLPSDRFFAERPEGSVSTLKIQRTQQEDSAVYLCASSLAYRTSGSIYEQFFGPGTRLTVL.

The genes are TRBV5-1 and TRBJ2-3; 16 bases fit TRBD2. The CDR3 has 18 amino acids. Germline V gene lookup returns CDR1 SGHRS and CDR2 YFSETQ. Trimming removed 4 bases from V and 4 bases from J; junction bases left unmatched: 9. The CDR3 DNA is TGCGCCAGCAGCCCCGGGACTAGCGGGAGGGCCGGGTCAGATACGCAGTATTTT. This sequence encodes CASSPGTSGRAGSDTQYF.

The table lists this clone with a few counts. The V call is TRBV6-5, the J call TRBJ2-1, with TRBD1 matching 8 bases. Per the germline V gene, CDR1 is MNHEY and CDR2 is SVGAGI. This CDR3 spans 14 amino acids. The J segment lost 8 bases and the V segment lost 7 bases, leaving 10 bases of the junction unmatched. The CDR3 reads CASNERQGLDEQFF. As DNA, the CDR3 is TGTGCCAGCAATGAAAGACAGGGGTTGGATGAGCAGTTCTTC.

The rearrangement joins TRBV4-1 to TRBJ1-4, with 8 bases fitting TRBD1. CDR1 is MGHRA, CDR2 YSYEKL, per germline. The junction had 11 bases not matched to a gene; V was cut back by 3 bases and J by 8 bases. The CDR3 has 16 amino acids. The CDR3 loop reads CASSQTTDRGGEKLFF. CDR3 DNA: TGCGCCAGCAGCCAGACTACTGACAGGGGCGGGGAAAAACTGTTTTTT.

The J gene is TRBJ2-5, the V gene TRBV30, with 7 bases aligning to TRBD2. The CDR3 runs to 14 residues. Germline CDR1 is GTSNPN and CDR2 is SVGIG (reference sequence). Losses at the gene ends were 5 bases for V and 1 base for J; bases not matched to a gene: 7. In DNA, the CDR3 is TGTGCCTGGGGGACGAAGCGGGGCCAAGAGACCCAGTACTTC. Its translation is CAWGTKRGQETQYF.

This chain links TRBV11-2 with TRBJ2-1, with TRBD2 as a possible D gene (6 bases). This CDR3 has 15 amino acids. The V end lost 1 base, the J end lost 3 bases, and 10 bases lay between the germline ends. Looked up from germline, CDR1 is SGHAT and CDR2 is FQNNGV. The CDR3 here is CASSLAGGNYNEQFF. CDR3 in DNA: TGTGCCAGCAGCTTAGCAGGCGGGAACTACAATGAGCAGTTCTTC.

The genes are TRBV2 and TRBJ2-5; D remains unclear. This CDR3 comprises 12 residues. In germline, CDR1 is SNHLY, CDR2 FYNNEI. V was pared by 0 bases and J by 10 bases, with 9 bases between. DNA for the CDR3: TGTGCCAGCAGTGAAGCAGGCCGCGGCCAGTACTTC. Protein sequence: CASSEAGRGQYF.

The chain uses TRBV7-2 and TRBJ2-1; 10 positions agree with TRBD2. CDR3 length equals 19 residues. V lost 5 bases to trimming and J lost 6 bases; unmatched junction nucleotides: 19. The germline CDR1 and CDR2 sequences are SGHTA and FQGNSA. The CDR3 loop reads CASSRRVATGLASGNEQFF. The CDR3 DNA is TGTGCCAGCAGCCGTCGGGTGGCTACGGGACTAGCGTCTGGCAATGAGCAGTTCTTC.

The chain is built from TRBV20-1 and TRBJ2-5; no clear D. The CDR3 consists of 11 residues. The V gene's germline CDR1 is DFQATT and CDR2 SNEGSKA (reference sequence). The germline V and J ends were trimmed by 3 bases and 5 bases, with 7 bases remaining between them. CDR3 loop: CSASLQETQYF. The CDR3 bases are TGCAGTGCTAGCCTTCAGGAGACCCAGTACTTC.

The rearrangement uses TRBV29-1 and TRBJ1-1; a possible D gene is TRBD1 (6 bases). From germline, CDR1 is SQVTM and CDR2 ANQGSEA. This CDR3 contains 12 residues. The germline V and J ends were trimmed by 6 bases and 11 bases, with 19 bases remaining between them. The chain's CDR3 is CSVAGTSRVAFF. The DNA of the CDR3 is TGCAGCGTAGCAGGGACATCTCGGGTGGCTTTCTTT.

This rearrangement joins TRBV4-3 to TRBJ1-1; no clear D. In germline, CDR1 is LGHNA, CDR2 YSLEER. Trimming cost V 4 bases and J 5 bases, with 17 bases left between them. CDR3 length: 15 residues. Here the CDR3 DNA reads TGCGCCAGCAGCCCTAACGACCTAGATGTTACTGAAGCTTTCTTT. Translation gives CASSPNDLDVTEAFF.

This clone was seen a few times. V gene TRBV6-6 combines with J gene TRBJ1-1; D gene unclear. In germline, CDR1 is MNHNY, CDR2 SVGAGI (reference sequence). Trimming removed 7 bases from V and 0 bases from J, with 12 bases in between. This CDR3 has 14 residues. CDR3: CASTFTTMNTEAFF. In DNA form, the CDR3 reads TGTGCCAGCACCTTCACTACAATGAACACTGAAGCTTTCTTT.

V gene TRBV5-1 combines with J gene TRBJ2-1; a possible D gene is TRBD1 (6 bases). Trimming left V 5 bases short and J 4 bases short, with 22 bases between. Germline loops: CDR1 SGHRS, CDR2 YFSETQ. This CDR3 contains 17 residues. CDR3 amino acids: CASSLQGPGRTYNEQFF. The CDR3 DNA reads TGCGCCAGCAGTCTACAGGGACCGGGACGGACTTACAATGAGCAGTTCTTC.

This clone was seen a few times. The chain joins TRBV29-1 to TRBJ1-1; 9 bases align to TRBD1. J gave up 6 bases and V 7 bases, and 9 bases lay outside the gene matches. Germline values: CDR1 SQVTM, CDR2 ANQGSEA. The CDR3 is made up of 13 amino acids. CDR3 DNA: TGCAGCGATGCAACAGGGGGCCGAGCTGAAGCTTTCTTT. Translated: CSDATGGRAEAFF.

The chain recombines TRBV30 with TRBJ1-2, with D perhaps TRBD1 (6 bases). Germline assignment: CDR1 GTSNPN and CDR2 SVGIG (reference sequence). The CDR3 covers 13 residues. Deletions cut 0 bases from V and 6 bases from J, with 11 bases between. This CDR3 reads CAWSVSGGDGYTF. CDR3 bases: TGTGCCTGGAGTGTAAGTGGGGGCGATGGCTACACCTTC.